A single sample is the source of the 12 T cell receptor beta chains below, sequenced in a study of post-analysis software for immune sequencing data. General study results and limits: TRBV5-6, TRBV5-1 and TRBV20-1 were among four or five TRBV segments more frequent in patients than controls.

These receptors are not linked to any known antigen. Unique molecular identifiers were present in the TCR beta cDNA libraries. TCRdb redid the calling of the PCR reads with MiXCR, one entry per CDR3 protein. This sample yields around 200,000 distinct CDR3 sequences, of which roughly 30% are seen a single time; approximately 3% belongs to the top ten. The sample taken for sequencing was blood. Every receptor here comes from a girl aged 2-17 years with multiple sclerosis.

This clonotype was found many times. The V and J genes are TRBV6-2 or TRBV6-3 and TRBJ2-1; 14 nucleotides align to TRBD2. CDR3 size: 15 residues. V lost 6 bases to trimming and J lost 10 bases; unmatched junction nucleotides: 8. Germline V gene sequence: CDR1 MNHEY, CDR2 SVGEGT. CDR3: CASRGGLAGAVEQFF. The CDR3 DNA reads TGTGCCAGCAGAGGGGGACTAGCGGGAGCAGTCGAGCAGTTCTTC.

This clonotype was counted between two and nine times. The chain is built from TRBV6-1 and TRBJ2-4, with 7 bases aligning to TRBD1. Germline V gene lookup returns CDR1 MNHNS and CDR2 SASEGT. The CDR3 consists of 15 residues. V shed 7 bases, J shed 2 bases, and the junction held 8 bases outside the gene matches. CDR3 sequence (DNA): TGTGCCAGCAAACGGGACAGTTTAACCAAAAACATTCAGTACTTC. Encoded protein: CASKRDSLTKNIQYF.

This chain joins TRBV7-9 and TRBJ2-1; a weak D match, TRBD2 (5 bases). This CDR3 is built from 13 residues. Looked up from germline, CDR1 is SEHNR and CDR2 is FQNEAQ (reference sequence). V gave up 5 bases and J gave up 8 bases, with 13 bases separating them. The CDR3 loop is CASSPTSPHEQFF. The CDR3 DNA reads as TGTGCCAGCAGCCCTACTAGTCCCCATGAGCAGTTCTTC.

This clonotype was seen ten or more times. This chain links TRBV20-1 with TRBJ2-5; D uncertain. The germline V gene has CDR1 DFQATT and CDR2 SNEGSKA (reference sequence). V gave up 6 bases and J gave up 1 base, with 9 bases separating them. This CDR3 comprises 12 residues. The CDR3 DNA sequence: TGCAGTGCCATCAAGTCCCAAGAGACCCAGTACTTC. This codes for CSAIKSQETQYF.

This chain joins TRBV20-1 and TRBJ2-5, with 10 positions matching TRBD2. This CDR3 spans 17 amino acids. Germline CDR1 and CDR2: DFQATT and SNEGSKA (reference sequence). V trimming: 0 bases; J trimming: 5 bases; junction bases outside the gene matches: 12. For the CDR3, the DNA is TGCAGTGCTAGAGATTCATCTAGCGGGGGCTTCAGTGAGACCCAGTACTTC. Residues: CSARDSSSGGFSETQYF.

Only one count was recorded for this clonotype. This clone may be a read error of a much larger clone one base away. This chain uses TRBV20-1 with TRBJ1-2; D not certain. The CDR3 has 12 residues. The V end lost 3 bases, the J end lost 3 bases, and 8 bases lay between the germline ends. Germline CDR1 DFQATT, CDR2 SNEGSKA (reference sequence). CDR3 in DNA: TGCAGTGCTAGCAATGTTTACTATGGCTACACCTTC. Protein: CSASNVYYGYTF.

J is TRBJ2-5 and V is TRBV6-1; either TRBD1 or TRBD2 may fit D (5 bases each). The DNA end is a closer match to TRBJ2-1, so the J assignment may be wrong. Germline CDR1 and CDR2: MNHNS and SASEGT. The CDR3 length is 17 residues. The CDR3 coding sequence is TGTGCCAGCAGTGAACCGGGAAAGCCCATGGGGCAAGAGACCCAGTTCTTC. Its protein product is CASSEPGKPMGQETQFF.

In this sample, this clonotype turned up many times. This sequence joins TRBV4-2 and TRBJ1-5; D not resolved. Germline V gene lookup returns CDR1 LGHNA and CDR2 YNFKEQ. There are 15 residues in the CDR3. The V end lost 0 bases, the J end lost 3 bases, and 9 bases lay between the germline ends. The CDR3 sequence: CASSQEARINQPQHF. The CDR3 DNA follows: TGTGCCAGCAGCCAAGAAGCACGGATCAATCAGCCCCAGCATTTT.

This chain uses TRBV6-1 with TRBJ2-7; 15 nucleotides align to TRBD2. This CDR3 contains 16 residues. V trimming: 6 bases; J trimming: 7 bases; junction bases outside the gene matches: 10. Germline lookup yields CDR1 MNHNS and CDR2 SASEGT. The chain's CDR3 is CASSPRGLAGGDEQYF. The DNA of the CDR3 is TGTGCCAGCAGCCCCAGGGGACTAGCGGGAGGCGATGAGCAGTACTTC.

On this clonotype itself: A single base separates this from a much larger clone, so it may be a read error. The CDR3 DNA reads as TGTGCCAGCAGTACCTTAGCGGGGGGCGGGGAGACCCAGTACTTC. It specifies CASSTLAGGGETQYF. The chain links TRBV12-3 or TRBV12-4 to TRBJ2-5; TRBD2 aligns across 10 bases. Trimming took 5 bases from V and 5 from J; bases not matched to a gene: 8. The CDR3 runs to 15 residues.

Turning to this clonotype: The germline gene is not matched at one end of the junction; a read error may be the cause. The chain couples TRBV12-3 or TRBV12-4 to TRBJ2-5, with 7 bases that match TRBD2. The CDR3 loop spans 14 amino acids. The CDR3 DNA is TGTGTCAGCAGCTTGACTAGCCCGTACAATGAGCAGTACTTC. Its translation is CVSSLTSPYNEQYF.

This clonotype has a handful of counts. The rearrangement links TRBV28 to TRBJ2-1; tentatively, D is TRBD1 or TRBD2 (6 bases each). The CDR3 has 13 amino acids. Per germline, CDR1 MDHEN and CDR2 SYDVKM. Trimming took off 11 bases at V and 3 bases at J, with 14 bases between the two ends. The CDR3 coding sequence is TGTGCCCCCAGGGGCGGGAACTACAATGAGCAGTTCTTC. It translates to CAPRGGNYNEQFF.